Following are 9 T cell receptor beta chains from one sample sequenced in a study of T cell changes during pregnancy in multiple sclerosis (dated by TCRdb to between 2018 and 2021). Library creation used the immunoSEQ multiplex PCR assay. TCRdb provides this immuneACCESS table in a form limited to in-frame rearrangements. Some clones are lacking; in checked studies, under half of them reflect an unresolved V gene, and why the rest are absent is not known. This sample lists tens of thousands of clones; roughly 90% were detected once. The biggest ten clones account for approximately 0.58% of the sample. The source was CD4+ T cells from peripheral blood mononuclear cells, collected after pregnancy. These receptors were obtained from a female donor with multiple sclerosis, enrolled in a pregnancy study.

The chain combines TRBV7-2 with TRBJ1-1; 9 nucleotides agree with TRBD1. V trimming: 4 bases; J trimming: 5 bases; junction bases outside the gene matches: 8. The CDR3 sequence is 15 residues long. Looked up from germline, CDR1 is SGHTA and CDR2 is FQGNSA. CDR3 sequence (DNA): TGTGCCAGCAGCTCCGGCGGGACAGGGAATACTGAAGCTTTCTTT. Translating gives CASSSGGTGNTEAFF.

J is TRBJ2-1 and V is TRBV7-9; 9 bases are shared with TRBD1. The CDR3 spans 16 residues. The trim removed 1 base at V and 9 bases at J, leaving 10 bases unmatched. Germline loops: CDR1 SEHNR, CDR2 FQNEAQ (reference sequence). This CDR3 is CASSLGRDRVLREQFF. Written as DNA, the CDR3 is TGTGCCAGCAGCTTAGGCCGGGACAGGGTGTTGCGTGAGCAGTTCTTC.

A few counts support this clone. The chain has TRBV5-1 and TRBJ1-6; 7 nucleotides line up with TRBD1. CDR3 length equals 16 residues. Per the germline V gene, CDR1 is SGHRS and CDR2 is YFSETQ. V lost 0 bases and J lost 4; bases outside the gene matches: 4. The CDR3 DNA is TGCGCCAGCAGCTTGGATCCGGGACAGTATAATTCACCCCTCCACTTT. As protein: CASSLDPGQYNSPLHF.

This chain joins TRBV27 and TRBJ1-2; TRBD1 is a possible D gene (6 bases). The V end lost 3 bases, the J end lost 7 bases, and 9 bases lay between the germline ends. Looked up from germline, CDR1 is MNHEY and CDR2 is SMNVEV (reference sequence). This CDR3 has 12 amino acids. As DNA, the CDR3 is TGTGCCAGCAGTTTCAGGGGAGCTGGCTACACCTTC. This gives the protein CASSFRGAGYTF.

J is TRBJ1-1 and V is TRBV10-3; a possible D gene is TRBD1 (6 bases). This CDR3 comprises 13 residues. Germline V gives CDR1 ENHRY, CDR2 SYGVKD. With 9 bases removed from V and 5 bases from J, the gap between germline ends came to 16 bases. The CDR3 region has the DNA TGTGCCATTATCGGGACACCCGGGACTGAAGCTTTCTTT. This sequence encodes CAIIGTPGTEAFF.

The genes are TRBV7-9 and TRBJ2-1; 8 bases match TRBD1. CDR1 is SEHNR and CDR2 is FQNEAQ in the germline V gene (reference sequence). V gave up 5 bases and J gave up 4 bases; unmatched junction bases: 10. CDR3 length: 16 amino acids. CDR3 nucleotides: TGTGCCAGCAGCGAGAGACAGGGGCAGAGGTACAATGAGCAGTTCTTC. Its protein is CASSERQGQRYNEQFF.

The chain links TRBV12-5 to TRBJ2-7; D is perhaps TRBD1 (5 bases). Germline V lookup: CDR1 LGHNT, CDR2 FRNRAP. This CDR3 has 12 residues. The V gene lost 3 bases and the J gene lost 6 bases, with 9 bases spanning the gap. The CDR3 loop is CASGLGATEQYF. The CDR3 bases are TGTGCTAGTGGTTTAGGGGCTACCGAGCAGTACTTC.

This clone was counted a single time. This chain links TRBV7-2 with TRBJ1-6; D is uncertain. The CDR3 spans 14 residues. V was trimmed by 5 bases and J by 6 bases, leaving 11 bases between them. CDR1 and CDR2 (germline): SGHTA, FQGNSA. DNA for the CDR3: TGTGCCAGCAGCCTAGGTTGGGCTAATTCACCCCTCCACTTT. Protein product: CASSLGWANSPLHF.

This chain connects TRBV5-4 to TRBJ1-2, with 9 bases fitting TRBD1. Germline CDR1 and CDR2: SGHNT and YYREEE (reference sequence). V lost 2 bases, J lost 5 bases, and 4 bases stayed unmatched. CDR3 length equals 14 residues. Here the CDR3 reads CASSFVGTGYGYTF. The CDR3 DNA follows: TGTGCCAGCAGCTTCGTGGGGACAGGGTATGGCTACACCTTC.